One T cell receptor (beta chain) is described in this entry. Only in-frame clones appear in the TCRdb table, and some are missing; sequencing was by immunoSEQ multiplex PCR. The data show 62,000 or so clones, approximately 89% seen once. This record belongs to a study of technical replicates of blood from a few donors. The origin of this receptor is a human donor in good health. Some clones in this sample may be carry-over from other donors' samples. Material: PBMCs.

CDR3 sequence: CASSSQGAETQYF. In DNA, the CDR3 is TGTGCCAGCAGTTCGCAGGGGGCAGAGACCCAGTACTTC. J is TRBJ2-5 and V is TRBV6-6; 8 positions agree with TRBD1. Germline assignment: CDR1 MNHNY and CDR2 SVGAGI (reference sequence). V was pared by 4 bases and J by 4 bases, with 2 bases of the junction left unmatched. The CDR3 runs to 13 residues.